One and the same sample provided the 30 T cell receptor beta chains below, sequenced in a study of response to subunit inactivated influenza vaccine. TCRdb called the RT-PCR reads again in MiXCR, with one record for every CDR3 protein. This sample yields about 480,000 distinct CDR3 sequences, of which about 25% are seen a single time; approximately 1.9% belongs to the top ten. Source: CD4+ T cells sorted from PBMCs, taken approximately 5 days after vaccination. The receptor source for this set is a man in his forties or fifties who received an inactivated influenza vaccine.

The genes are TRBV7-8 and TRBJ2-7; D not resolved. The CDR3 totals 14 residues. Trimming left V 2 bases short and J 1 base short, with 9 bases between. CDR1 and CDR2 from the germline V gene are SGHVS and FQNEAQ. CDR3 sequence: CASSLPRVSYEQYF. CDR3 nucleotide sequence: TGTGCCAGCAGCTTACCTCGTGTTTCCTACGAGCAGTACTTC.

The CDR3 protein is CASRALAGEGSQETQYF. CDR3 DNA: TGTGCCAGCAGGGCTTTAGCGGGAGAGGGGTCTCAAGAGACCCAGTACTTC. The chain has TRBV27 and TRBJ2-5, with 9 nucleotides matching TRBD2. From germline, CDR1 is MNHEY and CDR2 SMNVEV (reference sequence). The CDR3 is made up of 17 amino acids. J was trimmed by 2 bases and V by 6 bases; bases with no gene match: 13.

The chain combines TRBV10-3 with TRBJ2-6; 7 nucleotides line up with TRBD1. CDR1 and CDR2 (germline): ENHRY, SYGVKD. The ends lost 11 bases at V and 0 bases at J; junction bases unmatched: 4. The CDR3 totals 14 residues. The CDR3, as DNA: TGTGCCGCTAGACAGGGCTCTGGGGCCAACGTCCTGACTTTC. This encodes CAARQGSGANVLTF.

The gene calls are TRBV10-3 and TRBJ2-5; 7 nucleotides line up with TRBD1. CDR1 is ENHRY, CDR2 SYGVKD, per germline. V gave up 6 bases and J gave up 2 bases; unmatched junction bases: 3. This CDR3 has 13 amino acids. The CDR3 protein is CAIRGDSQETQYF. The CDR3 coding sequence is TGTGCCATCAGGGGGGACAGTCAAGAGACCCAGTACTTC.

The chain has TRBV11-2 and TRBJ2-5; TRBD1 is a possible D gene (7 bases). The V end lost 6 bases, the J end lost 5 bases, and 16 bases lay between the germline ends. The CDR3 contains 14 residues. In germline, CDR1 is SGHAT, CDR2 FQNNGV. CDR3 in amino acids: CASSKNPGGETQYF. The CDR3 DNA sequence: TGTGCCAGCAGTAAGAACCCAGGGGGGGAGACCCAGTACTTC. Looking up the rest from reference TRBV11-2 and TRBJ2-5 gives the full variable domain: EAGVAQSPRYKIIEKRQSVAFWCNPISGHATLYWYQQILGQGPKLLIQFQNNGVVDDSQLPKDRFSAERLKGVDSTLKIQPAKLEDSAVYLCASSKNPGGETQYFGPGTRLLVL.

The chain carries TRBV12-3 or TRBV12-4 and TRBJ2-1; tentatively, D is TRBD2 (5 bases). The CDR3 has 12 amino acids. Trimming left V 1 base short and J 15 bases short, with 13 bases between. The chain's CDR3 is CASSLEDWKPFF. In DNA, the CDR3 is TGTGCCAGCAGTTTAGAGGACTGGAAACCGTTCTTC.

The rearrangement links TRBV12-3 or TRBV12-4 to TRBJ2-2, with 8 nucleotides matching TRBD1. The CDR3 totals 13 residues. V lost 6 bases, J lost 7 bases, and 4 bases stayed unmatched. The CDR3 DNA reads as TGTGCCAGCAGATCAACAGGGGGCGGGGAGCTGTTTTTT. Translated, it gives CASRSTGGGELFF.

This clonotype was counted only a few times. The chain combines TRBV29-1 with TRBJ2-1, with D possibly matching TRBD2 (7 bases). The CDR3 consists of 13 residues. V dropped 5 bases and J dropped 6 bases, with 14 bases sitting between them. Germline values: CDR1 SQVTM, CDR2 ANQGSEA. CDR3 protein: CSVLGGGGNEQFF. The CDR3 region has the DNA TGCAGCGTTTTGGGGGGAGGGGGCAATGAGCAGTTCTTC.

This clonotype showed up just a few times. The J gene is TRBJ2-3, the V gene TRBV7-2; TRBD2 matches at 8 bases. CDR3 length: 16 amino acids. J lost 7 bases, V lost 5 bases, and 14 bases had no gene match. Germline V CDR1 and CDR2: SGHTA, FQGNSA. CDR3 nucleotide sequence: TGTGCCAGCAGCGAGACTAGCGCGCTAGATTTTAATACGCAGTATTTT. Its translation: CASSETSALDFNTQYF.

The rearrangement links TRBV20-1 to TRBJ2-1, with 9 bases aligning to TRBD2. The CDR3 sequence is 15 residues long. The junction had 10 bases not matched to a gene; V was cut back by 0 bases and J by 10 bases. Germline-derived CDR1 and CDR2 are DFQATT and SNEGSKA (reference sequence). The CDR3 sequence is CSARDEAGGPREQFF. DNA for the CDR3: TGCAGTGCTAGAGATGAGGCGGGGGGGCCCCGAGAGCAGTTCTTC.

This chain links TRBV7-8 with TRBJ2-3, with 9 bases aligning to TRBD1. From germline, CDR1 is SGHVS and CDR2 FQNEAQ. Trimming at V came to 2 bases and at J to 2 bases, leaving 5 bases not matched to a gene. CDR3 length equals 16 residues. The CDR3 loop reads CASSLWDRETTDTQYF. The CDR3 nucleotides are TGTGCCAGCAGCTTATGGGACAGGGAAACCACAGATACGCAGTATTTT.

The V gene is TRBV24-1, the J gene TRBJ2-5; the match to TRBD2 covers 11 bases. Germline assignment: CDR1 KGHDR and CDR2 SFDVKD. The CDR3 sequence is 17 residues long. Trimming at V came to 4 bases and at J to 2 bases, leaving 8 bases not matched to a gene. This CDR3 reads CATSDPTSGRWQETQYF. The CDR3 nucleotides are TGTGCCACCAGTGACCCCACTAGCGGGAGATGGCAAGAGACCCAGTACTTC.

The rearrangement uses TRBV12-3 or TRBV12-4 and TRBJ2-6, with D possibly being TRBD2 (6 bases). V shed 10 bases and J shed 1 base, with 14 bases lying between them. The CDR3 is 15 residues long. CDR3 loop: CATSFAGSGANVLTF. CDR3 bases: TGTGCCACCTCCTTTGCGGGGTCTGGGGCCAACGTCCTGACTTTC.

This sequence joins TRBV11-2 and TRBJ2-1, with D perhaps assigned TRBD1 or TRBD2 (5 bases each). Germline lookup yields CDR1 SGHAT and CDR2 FQNNGV. The CDR3 runs 14 residues. V was clipped by 3 bases and J by 8 bases, with 14 bases between them. The CDR3 sequence: CASSLTRGTYEQFF. The CDR3 coding sequence is TGTGCCAGCAGCTTGACTCGAGGGACCTATGAGCAGTTCTTC. Using reference TRBV11-2 and TRBJ2-1 for the parts outside the CDR3, the full variable domain is EAGVAQSPRYKIIEKRQSVAFWCNPISGHATLYWYQQILGQGPKLLIQFQNNGVVDDSQLPKDRFSAERLKGVDSTLKIQPAKLEDSAVYLCASSLTRGTYEQFFGPGTRLTVL.

This rearrangement joins TRBV6-6 to TRBJ2-5; possibly TRBD2 for D (6 bases). Germline values: CDR1 MNHNY, CDR2 SVGAGI (reference sequence). V was pared by 7 bases and J by 7 bases, with 16 bases between. CDR3 length: 13 residues. The DNA of the CDR3 is TGTGCCAGCATGCAGGAGGGGCTGGGGACCCAGTACTTC. It codes for CASMQEGLGTQYF.

This clonotype showed up just a few times. The rearrangement links TRBV7-2 to TRBJ2-5, with D tentatively TRBD1 or TRBD2 (6 bases each). CDR1 and CDR2 (germline): SGHTA, FQGNSA. The V and J ends lost 0 bases and 3 bases respectively, with 11 bases between them. The CDR3 totals 15 residues. CDR3 amino acids: CASSLAGGQKETQYF. CDR3 bases: TGTGCCAGCAGCTTAGCGGGGGGCCAAAAAGAGACCCAGTACTTC. Based on the CDR3 plus reference TRBV7-2 and TRBJ2-5, the full variable domain is GAGVSQSPSNKVTEKGKDVELRCDPISGHTALYWYRQSLGQGLEFLIYFQGNSAPDKSGLPSDRFSAERTGGSVSTLTIQRTQQEDSAVYLCASSLAGGQKETQYFGPGTRLLVL.

V and J are TRBV5-1 and TRBJ2-2, with 8 positions matching TRBD2. The junction had 2 bases not matched to a gene; V was cut back by 0 bases and J by 4 bases. Looked up from germline, CDR1 is SGHRS and CDR2 is YFSETQ. This CDR3 spans 15 amino acids. The CDR3 spells CASSLVLAGTGELFF. CDR3 DNA sequence: TGCGCCAGCAGCTTGGTCCTAGCGGGCACCGGGGAGCTGTTTTTT.

The CDR3 DNA is TGTGCCAGCAACTTGGCGGGGGCCACCTACGAGCAGTACTTC. It yields the protein CASNLAGATYEQYF. This chain joins TRBV7-8 and TRBJ2-7; D might be TRBD2 (7 bases). The length of the CDR3 is 14 residues. Germline-derived CDR1 and CDR2 are SGHVS and FQNEAQ. With 7 bases removed from V and 2 bases from J, the gap between germline ends came to 15 bases.

A word on this clonotype: This sequence may be a read error, since a much larger clone differs from it by one base. The chain uses TRBV15 and TRBJ1-6; no clear D. This CDR3 region has 13 residues. Germline CDR1 LNHNV, CDR2 YYDKDF (reference sequence). For the CDR3, the DNA is TGTGCCCCCAGCAGAGCCGTAGGGTCACCCCTCCACTTT. This sequence encodes CAPSRAVGSPLHF.

The chain is built from TRBV29-1 and TRBJ2-5; 7 nucleotides agree with TRBD2. Germline assignment: CDR1 SQVTM and CDR2 ANQGSEA. This CDR3 spans 15 amino acids. J lost 5 bases, V lost 1 base, and 10 bases had no gene match. In DNA form, the CDR3 reads TGCAGCGTTGAAGTCCGCAGAGGGAGGGGTGAGACCCAGTACTTC. Its protein is CSVEVRRGRGETQYF.

V and J are TRBV30 and TRBJ2-1; 7 bases agree with TRBD1. The CDR3 length is 15 residues. V shed 0 bases and J 3 bases; nucleotides not matched to a gene: 5. Germline CDR1 GTSNPN, CDR2 SVGIG (reference sequence). The CDR3 is CAWSVGAGGYNEQFF. For the CDR3, the DNA is TGTGCCTGGAGTGTGGGGGCAGGGGGCTACAATGAGCAGTTCTTC.

The CDR3 here is CSARGHINTEAFF. CDR3 sequence (DNA): TGCAGTGCTAGGGGACACATAAACACTGAAGCTTTCTTT. This rearrangement joins TRBV20-1 to TRBJ1-1; a possible D gene is TRBD1 (6 bases). CDR1 is DFQATT and CDR2 is SNEGSKA in the germline V gene (reference sequence). This CDR3 has 13 amino acids. V was trimmed by 3 bases and J by 2 bases, leaving 10 bases between them.

This clonotype was seen more than once but under ten times. The chain couples TRBV12-3 or TRBV12-4 to TRBJ2-3; 7 bases fit TRBD1. The CDR3 consists of 16 residues. Unmatched junction bases numbered 15, after V lost 5 bases and J lost 7 bases. The CDR3: CASSPWGQTFSYTQYF. The CDR3 nucleotides read TGTGCCAGCAGTCCCTGGGGACAGACATTTAGTTATACGCAGTATTTT.

In this sample, this clonotype turned up a few times. This sequence joins TRBV5-1 and TRBJ1-1; 9 bases are shared with TRBD1. The germline gives CDR1 SGHRS, CDR2 YFSETQ. The CDR3 loop spans 15 amino acids. Trimming took 4 bases from V and 4 from J; bases not matched to a gene: 8. The DNA for the CDR3 is TGCGCCAGCAGCCAGAAACAGGGGGCGGCCACTGAAGCTTTCTTT. The encoded protein is CASSQKQGAATEAFF.

The rearrangement joins TRBV20-1 to TRBJ2-7; D remains unclear. V lost 3 bases to trimming and J lost 0 bases, with 12 bases between them. The CDR3 length is 14 residues. Germline V gene lookup returns CDR1 DFQATT and CDR2 SNEGSKA (reference sequence). The CDR3 DNA follows: TGCAGTGCTAGCCAAACAGCTTCCTCCTACGAGCAGTACTTC. The encoded protein is CSASQTASSYEQYF.

This chain links TRBV7-2 with TRBJ2-3; TRBD1 matches at 7 bases. This CDR3 contains 15 residues. The V gene end was trimmed by 4 bases and the J gene end by 2 bases; junction bases not matched to a gene: 6. Germline V lookup: CDR1 SGHTA, CDR2 FQGNSA. In DNA, the CDR3 is TGTGCCAGCAGCTCGGGACAGCCCGACACAGATACGCAGTATTTT. It translates to CASSSGQPDTDTQYF.

This clonotype appeared a few times. V and J are TRBV12-3 or TRBV12-4 and TRBJ2-2; D gene uncertain. The length of the CDR3 is 14 residues. Trimming removed 2 bases from V and 3 bases from J, with 7 bases in between. This chain's CDR3 is CASSLKSYTGELFF. CDR3 bases: TGTGCCAGCAGTTTAAAGAGCTACACCGGGGAGCTGTTTTTT.

V gene TRBV29-1 combines with J gene TRBJ2-1, with 10 positions matching TRBD1. The CDR3 loop spans 15 amino acids. V shed 4 bases and J 3 bases; nucleotides not matched to a gene: 6. Germline values: CDR1 SQVTM, CDR2 ANQGSEA. CDR3 loop: CSVGSGQGIYNEQFF. CDR3 nucleotide sequence: TGCAGCGTTGGATCGGGACAGGGGATCTACAATGAGCAGTTCTTC.

This clonotype was seen a few times. The chain links TRBV20-1 to TRBJ2-3, with a weak D call TRBD2 (6 bases). Germline CDR1 and CDR2: DFQATT and SNEGSKA (reference sequence). CDR3 length: 13 residues. V lost 1 base and J 1 base, leaving 6 bases between the germline ends. The CDR3 DNA reads TGCAGTGCTAGAGCGGGGGGCACAGATACGCAGTATTTT. It is translated as CSARAGGTDTQYF.

This clonotype was recorded a few times. The V call is TRBV7-9, the J call TRBJ2-7; the match to TRBD1 covers 10 bases. The germline V gene has CDR1 SEHNR and CDR2 FQNEAQ (reference sequence). The CDR3 is made up of 14 amino acids. Trimming cost V 6 bases and J 6 bases; bases outside gene matches: 8. The CDR3 region is CASRGTGAISEQYF. The CDR3 DNA sequence: TGTGCCAGCAGGGGGACAGGGGCCATATCCGAGCAGTACTTC. The complete variable domain, with remaining parts taken from reference TRBV7-9 and TRBJ2-7, reads DTGVSQNPRHKITKRGQNVTFRCDPISEHNRLYWYRQTLGQGPEFLTYFQNEAQLEKSRLLSDRFSAERPKGSFSTLEIQRTEQGDSAMYLCASRGTGAISEQYFGPGTRLTVT.